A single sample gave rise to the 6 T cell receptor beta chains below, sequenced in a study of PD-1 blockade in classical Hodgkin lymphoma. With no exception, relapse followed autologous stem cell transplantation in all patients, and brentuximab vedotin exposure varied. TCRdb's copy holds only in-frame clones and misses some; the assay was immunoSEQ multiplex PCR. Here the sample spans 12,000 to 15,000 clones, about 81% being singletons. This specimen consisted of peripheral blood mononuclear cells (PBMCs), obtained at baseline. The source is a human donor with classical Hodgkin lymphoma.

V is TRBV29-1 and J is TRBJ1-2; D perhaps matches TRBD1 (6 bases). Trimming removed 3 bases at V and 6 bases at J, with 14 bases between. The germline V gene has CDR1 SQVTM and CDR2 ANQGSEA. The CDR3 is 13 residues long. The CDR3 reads CSVDGGRGNGYTF. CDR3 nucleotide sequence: TGCAGCGTTGACGGGGGGCGGGGGAATGGCTACACCTTC.

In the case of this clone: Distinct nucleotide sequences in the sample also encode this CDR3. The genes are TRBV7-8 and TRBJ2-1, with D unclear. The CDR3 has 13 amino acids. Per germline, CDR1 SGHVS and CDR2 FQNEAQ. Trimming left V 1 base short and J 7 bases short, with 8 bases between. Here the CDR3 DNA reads TGTGCCAGCAGCTTAGAACTGCGAAATGAGCAGTTCTTC. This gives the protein CASSLELRNEQFF.

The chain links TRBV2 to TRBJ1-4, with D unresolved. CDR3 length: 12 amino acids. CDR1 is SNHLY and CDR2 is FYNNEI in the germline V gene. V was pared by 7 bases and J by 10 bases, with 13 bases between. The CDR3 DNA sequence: TGTGCCAGCAAACCTGGGGAAGGAAAACTGTTTTTT. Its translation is CASKPGEGKLFF.

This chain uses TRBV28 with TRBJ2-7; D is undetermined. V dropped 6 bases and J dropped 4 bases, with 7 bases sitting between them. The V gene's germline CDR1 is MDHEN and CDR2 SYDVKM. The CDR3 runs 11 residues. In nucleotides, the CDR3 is TGTGCCAGCAGCTTGGGGTACGAGCAGTACTTC. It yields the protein CASSLGYEQYF.

CDR3 residues: CASSKDRGGTEAFF. CDR3 nucleotides: TGTGCCAGCAGTAAGGACAGGGGAGGGACTGAAGCTTTCTTT. The chain joins TRBV6-4 to TRBJ1-1, with 9 bases identical to TRBD1. Unmatched junction bases numbered 6, after V lost 5 bases and J lost 5 bases. The germline V gene encodes CDR1 MRHNA and CDR2 SNTAGT. CDR3 size: 14 residues.

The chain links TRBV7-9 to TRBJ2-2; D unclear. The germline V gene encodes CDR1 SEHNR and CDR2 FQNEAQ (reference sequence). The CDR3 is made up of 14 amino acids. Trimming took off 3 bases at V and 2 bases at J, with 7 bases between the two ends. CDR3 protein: CASSFRSNTGELFF. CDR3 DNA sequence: TGTGCCAGCAGCTTCCGGTCAAACACCGGGGAGCTGTTTTTT.